This entry lists 27 T cell receptor beta chains sequenced from one sample in a study of T cell repertoires in aging, cancer and after chemotherapy. The template was genomic DNA from peripheral blood, not RNA. TRB rearrangements spanning V, D and J were amplified using mixed TRB-A/B primers. TCRdb redid the calling of the multiplex PCR reads with MiXCR, one entry per CDR3 protein. The top ten hold approximately 40% of the sample, which has under 2,500 distinct CDR3 sequences, 40% to 45% seen once. The sample comprised blood. The receptors stem from a human donor with a solid tumor.

The rearrangement joins TRBV7-2 to TRBJ1-1; D remains ambiguous. Per germline, CDR1 SGHTA and CDR2 FQGNSA. V dropped 4 bases and J dropped 8 bases, with 11 bases sitting between them. The CDR3 has 12 residues. In DNA form, the CDR3 reads TGTGCCAGCAGCTCCGGTGTCGGAGAAGCTTTCTTT. Protein: CASSSGVGEAFF.

This clonotype was picked up a small number of times. The gene calls are TRBV29-1 and TRBJ1-3, with D possibly being TRBD1 (6 bases). The germline V gene encodes CDR1 SQVTM and CDR2 ANQGSEA. The CDR3 sequence is 13 residues long. V lost 7 bases to trimming and J lost 6 bases, with 16 bases between them. The CDR3 nucleotides are TGCAGCGCCGCGAGGCCAGGGGTAAACACCATATATTTT. It is translated as CSAARPGVNTIYF.

This clonotype was detected a few times. This chain connects TRBV7-2 to TRBJ1-4; no clear D gene. The CDR3 is 12 amino acids. Germline V gene sequence: CDR1 SGHTA, CDR2 FQGNSA. The V end was cut by 5 bases, the J end by 8 bases, with 9 bases between. The CDR3: CASSLHREKLFF. The DNA of the CDR3 is TGTGCCAGCAGCCTCCACAGAGAAAAACTGTTTTTT.

This chain joins TRBV7-2 and TRBJ1-2; 11 bases agree with TRBD1. The length of the CDR3 is 14 residues. Germline CDR1 is SGHTA and CDR2 is FQGNSA. The junction had 1 base not matched to a gene; V was cut back by 4 bases and J by 3 bases. CDR3 nucleotide sequence: TGTGCCAGCAGCTCGGGACAGGGGGACTATGGCTACACCTTC. The encoded protein is CASSSGQGDYGYTF.

The V and J genes are TRBV18 and TRBJ2-3; D is unresolved. Looked up from germline, CDR1 is KGHSH and CDR2 is LQKENI. The V end lost 0 bases, the J end lost 3 bases, and 4 bases lay between the germline ends. This CDR3 spans 13 amino acids. The CDR3 sequence is CASSPPHTDTQYF. The CDR3 DNA reads TGTGCCAGCTCACCACCCCATACAGATACGCAGTATTTT.

The rearrangement joins TRBV24-1 to TRBJ1-2, with D unresolved. The V end was cut by 2 bases, the J end by 8 bases, with 14 bases between. The germline V gene has CDR1 KGHDR and CDR2 SFDVKD. This CDR3 is built from 14 residues. CDR3 nucleotides: TGTGCCACCAGTGATTCCACACCTGACTGGGGCTACACCTTC. Translating gives CATSDSTPDWGYTF.

This clonotype was detected a few times. The chain couples TRBV24-1 to TRBJ1-2; 9 bases match TRBD1. V was pared by 4 bases and J by 6 bases, with 8 bases of the junction left unmatched. The CDR3 sequence is 15 residues long. Germline V gene sequence: CDR1 KGHDR, CDR2 SFDVKD. Written as DNA, the CDR3 is TGTGCCACCAGTGACCCCGGACAGGGGAACAATGGCTACACCTTC. Its translation is CATSDPGQGNNGYTF.

The chain links TRBV5-4 to TRBJ2-2; 7 bases map to TRBD1. Germline V CDR1 and CDR2: SGHNT, YYREEE (reference sequence). The J segment lost 6 bases and the V segment lost 4 bases, leaving 6 bases of the junction unmatched. The CDR3 length is 14 residues. The CDR3 DNA reads as TGTGCCAGCAGCCAGGGACAGCTTGCCGGGGAGCTGTTTTTT. Its translation: CASSQGQLAGELFF.

This clonotype is termed large. This chain joins TRBV25-1 and TRBJ1-6; TRBD1 matches 9 bases. J lost 10 bases, V lost 5 bases, and 6 bases had no gene match. The CDR3 is 14 residues long. The germline V gene has CDR1 MGHDK and CDR2 SYGVNS. CDR3 protein: CASSWDRDSSPLHF. CDR3 nucleotides: TGTGCCAGCAGTTGGGACAGGGACTCATCACCCCTCCACTTT.

This clonotype came up a few times. The chain employs TRBV20-1 and TRBJ1-2, with a tentative D call TRBD1 (6 bases). V was trimmed by 0 bases and J by 7 bases, leaving 18 bases between them. Per germline, CDR1 DFQATT and CDR2 SNEGSKA (reference sequence). The CDR3 extends over 15 amino acids. The CDR3: CSAREGEQGLAGYTF. In nucleotides, the CDR3 is TGCAGTGCTAGAGAAGGCGAACAGGGACTGGCTGGCTACACCTTC.

This clonotype was seen only once. J is TRBJ1-1 and V is TRBV7-9, with a tentative D call TRBD1 (5 bases). CDR3 length: 16 residues. The germline CDR1 and CDR2 sequences are SEHNR and FQNEAQ (reference sequence). V was pared by 7 bases and J by 1 base, with 19 bases between. In DNA, the CDR3 is TGTGCCAGCACCGATGGGGGGGGGGTGGCGAACACTGAAGCTTTCTTT. Translation gives CASTDGGGVANTEAFF.

Sample share makes this clonotype large. The chain employs TRBV12-3 or TRBV12-4 and TRBJ2-1; a weak D match, TRBD2 (6 bases). The V gene lost 6 bases and the J gene lost 8 bases, with 17 bases spanning the gap. This CDR3 is 14 amino acids long. CDR3: CASRGQVAVDEQFF. The CDR3 region has the DNA TGTGCCAGCAGGGGCCAGGTAGCGGTCGATGAGCAGTTCTTC.

V gene TRBV12-3 or TRBV12-4 combines with J gene TRBJ2-7; perhaps D is TRBD1 or TRBD2 (5 bases each). The V and J ends lost 5 bases and 4 bases respectively, with 9 bases between them. This CDR3 is 12 amino acids long. CDR3 region: CASSIGGYEQYF. CDR3 sequence (DNA): TGTGCCAGCAGTATTGGGGGATACGAGCAGTACTTC.

The chain combines TRBV7-7 with TRBJ2-7, with 7 nucleotides matching TRBD1. The germline V gene encodes CDR1 SSHAT and CDR2 FNYEAQ (reference sequence). CDR3 length: 13 amino acids. V lost 8 bases, J lost 2 bases, and 6 bases stayed unmatched. DNA for the CDR3: TGTGCCAGCTATTGGGACAGCACCTACGAGCAGTACTTC. It translates to CASYWDSTYEQYF.

This clonotype was recorded a few times. The chain carries TRBV20-1 and TRBJ1-5; perhaps TRBD1 as D (5 bases). V was pared by 0 bases and J by 12 bases, with 21 bases between. CDR1 is DFQATT and CDR2 is SNEGSKA in the germline V gene (reference sequence). There are 15 residues in the CDR3. The CDR3 bases are TGCAGTGCTAGAGACCTGACAGCGACCGTTGGGATCCAGCATTTT. Translation: CSARDLTATVGIQHF.

The rearrangement links TRBV6-2 or TRBV6-3 to TRBJ2-1, with TRBD2 as a possible D gene (5 bases). The germline V and J ends were trimmed by 6 bases and 5 bases, with 17 bases remaining between them. Germline V gives CDR1 MNHEY, CDR2 SVGEGT. The CDR3 runs to 15 residues. The CDR3 is CASSPLGADNNEQFF. The CDR3 region has the DNA TGTGCCAGCAGCCCCTTGGGAGCGGATAACAATGAGCAGTTCTTC.

This clonotype was seen more than once but under ten times. The V gene is TRBV7-2, the J gene TRBJ2-5; no clear D. The V end was cut by 0 bases, the J end by 3 bases, with 8 bases between. Germline V gene lookup returns CDR1 SGHTA and CDR2 FQGNSA. The CDR3 is 14 amino acids. CDR3 in amino acids: CASSLAVAEETQYF. In DNA form, the CDR3 reads TGTGCCAGCAGCTTAGCGGTAGCAGAAGAGACCCAGTACTTC.

The V and J genes are TRBV7-6 and TRBJ2-7; D unclear. The CDR3 is 12 amino acids. Trimming cost V 4 bases and J 5 bases, with 9 bases left between them. Germline V gene sequence: CDR1 SGHVS, CDR2 FNYEAQ. CDR3 sequence reads: CASSSAGDEQYF. CDR3 nucleotide sequence: TGTGCCAGCAGCTCTGCAGGTGACGAGCAGTACTTC.

This clonotype was counted a single time. V is TRBV11-2 and J is TRBJ1-3, with D unclear. Per the germline V gene, CDR1 is SGHAT and CDR2 is FQNNGV. The CDR3 is made up of 14 amino acids. V lost 1 base and J 4 bases, leaving 8 bases between the germline ends. Here the CDR3 DNA reads TGTGCCAGCAGCTTAGGCGCCAGCGGAAACACCATATATTTT. The encoded protein is CASSLGASGNTIYF.

This clonotype was found a few times. This sequence joins TRBV5-4 and TRBJ1-2; possible D gene TRBD1, 5 bases. Per germline, CDR1 SGHNT and CDR2 YYREEE (reference sequence). Trimming removed 5 bases at V and 5 bases at J, with 16 bases between. This CDR3 spans 14 amino acids. This chain's CDR3 is CASRRIGTVYGYTF. The CDR3 DNA reads TGTGCCAGCAGACGCATCGGGACCGTTTATGGCTACACCTTC.

CDR3 in DNA: TGTGCCAGCAGTTACAGTACCCCTGGTGCGTTGGGGACTAAAGCTTTCTTT. It translates to CASSYSTPGALGTKAFF. J is TRBJ1-1 and V is TRBV6-5, with a weak D call TRBD1 (5 bases). The CDR3 length is 17 residues. Germline CDR1 reads MNHEY; CDR2 reads SVGAGI. Between the trimmed V and J ends, which lost 2 bases and 9 bases, there was a span of 25 bases.

The chain employs TRBV6-5 and TRBJ1-2; D remains unclear. The CDR3 sequence is 13 residues long. Trimming stripped 5 bases from V and 3 bases from J, with 10 bases between. Germline V gene data show CDR1 as MNHEY and CDR2 as SVGAGI. This CDR3 is CASSPGSYYGYTF. CDR3 nucleotide sequence: TGTGCCAGCAGTCCCGGCTCATACTATGGCTACACCTTC.

This rearrangement joins TRBV12-3 or TRBV12-4 to TRBJ1-6; D possibly corresponds to TRBD1 (6 bases). Trimming stripped 6 bases from V and 10 bases from J, with 16 bases between. This CDR3 is 14 amino acids long. This CDR3 reads CASSKQGVYSPLHF. CDR3 DNA sequence: TGTGCCAGCAGCAAACAGGGTGTATACTCACCCCTCCACTTT.

The rearrangement joins TRBV20-1 to TRBJ1-5; TRBD1 matches 8 bases. Per the germline V gene, CDR1 is DFQATT and CDR2 is SNEGSKA (reference sequence). The CDR3 length is 14 residues. V lost 5 bases, J lost 3 bases, and 6 bases stayed unmatched. CDR3 amino acids: CSALNRGDNQPQHF. The CDR3 bases are TGCAGTGCTTTGAACAGGGGGGACAATCAGCCCCAGCATTTT.

The V call is TRBV4-3, the J call TRBJ2-7; D may be TRBD1 (5 bases). Germline CDR1 LGHNA, CDR2 YSLEER. Trimming left V 3 bases short and J 3 bases short, with 18 bases between. The CDR3 sequence is 16 residues long. CDR3 residues: CASSQENRPRYYEQYF. In nucleotides, the CDR3 is TGCGCCAGCAGCCAGGAAAACAGGCCCAGATACTACGAGCAGTACTTC.

J is TRBJ2-1 and V is TRBV19, with no clear D. Germline V gene sequence: CDR1 LNHDA, CDR2 SQIVND (reference sequence). V was clipped by 2 bases and J by 5 bases, with 10 bases between them. This CDR3 region has 14 residues. DNA of the CDR3: TGTGCCAGTAGTATACTGGAGCCTAACAATGAGCAGTTCTTC. This gives the protein CASSILEPNNEQFF.

This chain uses TRBV20-1 with TRBJ2-7; TRBD2 agrees at 7 bases. CDR3 length: 13 amino acids. The junction had 10 bases not matched to a gene; V was cut back by 6 bases and J by 5 bases. Germline CDR1 DFQATT, CDR2 SNEGSKA (reference sequence). The CDR3 is CSAIGLGMDEQYF. The CDR3 region has the DNA TGCAGTGCCATTGGACTAGGGATGGACGAGCAGTACTTC.